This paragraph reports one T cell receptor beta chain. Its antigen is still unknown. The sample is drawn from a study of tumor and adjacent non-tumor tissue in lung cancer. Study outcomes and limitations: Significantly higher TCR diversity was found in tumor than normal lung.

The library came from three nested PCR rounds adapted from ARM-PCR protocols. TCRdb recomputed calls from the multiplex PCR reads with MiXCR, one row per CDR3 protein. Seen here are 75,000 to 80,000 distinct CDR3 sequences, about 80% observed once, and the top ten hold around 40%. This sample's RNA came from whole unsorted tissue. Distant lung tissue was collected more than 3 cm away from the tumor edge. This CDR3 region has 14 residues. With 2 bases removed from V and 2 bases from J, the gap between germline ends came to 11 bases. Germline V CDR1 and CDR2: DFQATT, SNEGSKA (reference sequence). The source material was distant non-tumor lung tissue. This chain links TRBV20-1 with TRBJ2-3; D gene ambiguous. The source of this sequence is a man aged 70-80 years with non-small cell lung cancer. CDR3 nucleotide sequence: TGCAGTGCTAGACCCCGGGTTAACACAGATACGCAGTATTTT. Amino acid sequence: CSARPRVNTDTQYF.